This T cell receptor beta chain was captured in a study of cytomegalovirus exposure and HLA in healthy donors. Study in general: HLA-typed donors contributed approximately 86 million unique TCRs, which were held in an early data release.

This clone has a handful of counts. The antigen is unknown. The PCR made use of 60 Vbeta and 13 Jbeta primers. The repertoire was sequenced with immunoSEQ multiplex PCR; TCRdb's copy has only in-frame clones and lacks some. The table has around 190,000 clones, roughly 10% seen once. Study observations and caveats: One cluster of highly shared sequence variants probably arose as a sequencing artifact. Later, TCR association rates were found to vary by HLA locus, highest for DRB1 and lowest for HLA-C. In a later analysis, at a false discovery rate of 0.05, roughly 17,000 TCR beta sequences matched HLA alleles.

This CDR3 has 17 amino acids. The V gene lost 3 bases and the J gene lost 5 bases, with 21 bases spanning the gap. Germline CDR1 is SGHRS and CDR2 is YFSETQ. The J gene is TRBJ1-5, the V gene TRBV5-1, with D uncertain. The specimen sequenced was PBMCs. This TCR was recovered from a woman aged 25-40 years in good health and CMV-seropositive. The CDR3 protein is CASSSKSQTVLHQPQHF. As DNA, the CDR3 is TGCGCCAGCAGCTCCAAATCTCAGACTGTCCTCCATCAGCCCCAGCATTTT.